Shown below are 11 T cell receptor beta chains from a single sample sequenced in a study of CD8+ T cells in alopecia areata. Extracted RNA was reverse transcribed, and the resulting cDNA served as sequencing template. Data came from immunoSEQ multiplex PCR; TCRdb stores just in-frame clones and leaves some out. The sample shows approximately 110,000 clones, under 60% of them seen only once. The sample's treatment: oral pan-JAK inhibitor, 5-10 mg twice daily. Sequencing used CD8+ T cells sorted from blood, obtained at week 24, from a patient treated with tofacitinib. The receptor source for this set is a human donor with alopecia areata.

This clone was counted only a few times. The CDR3 DNA is TGTGCCAGCCGAGAGGGGGCCGCCTACGAGCAGTACTTC. Amino acid sequence: CASREGAAYEQYF. The chain combines TRBV5-4 with TRBJ2-7; 7 nucleotides agree with TRBD1. The CDR3 has 13 amino acids. The ends lost 7 bases at V and 2 bases at J; junction bases unmatched: 6. The germline CDR1 and CDR2 sequences are SGHNT and YYREEE (reference sequence).

This clone showed up just a few times. V usage is TRBV5-1 and J usage is TRBJ2-4; the D gene is possibly TRBD2 (5 bases). Germline lookup yields CDR1 SGHRS and CDR2 YFSETQ. The CDR3 has 14 residues. V dropped 5 bases and J dropped 8 bases, with 17 bases sitting between them. CDR3: CASSGGESLDIQYF. The CDR3 DNA sequence: TGCGCCAGCAGTGGAGGCGAATCGCTGGACATTCAGTACTTC.

This chain uses TRBV27 with TRBJ2-5; possibly TRBD2 for D (5 bases). This CDR3 has 13 amino acids. The V end lost 10 bases, the J end lost 2 bases, and 14 bases lay between the germline ends. Per the germline V gene, CDR1 is MNHEY and CDR2 is SMNVEV (reference sequence). CDR3 loop: CATSDGVQETQYF. CDR3 sequence (DNA): TGTGCCACCTCTGACGGGGTTCAAGAGACCCAGTACTTC.

This clone has just a few counts. The chain is built from TRBV6-1 and TRBJ1-1; D is ambiguous. CDR1 and CDR2 (germline): MNHNS, SASEGT. The germline V and J ends were trimmed by 6 bases and 5 bases, with 13 bases remaining between them. The CDR3 totals 13 residues. DNA of the CDR3: TGTGCCAGCAGAGAGGACGGTGGGACTGAAGCTTTCTTT. Its translation: CASREDGGTEAFF.

The genes are TRBV13 and TRBJ1-1; D not resolved. The V and J ends lost 2 bases and 0 bases respectively, with 10 bases between them. This CDR3 has 15 residues. Looked up from germline, CDR1 is PRHDT and CDR2 is FYEKMQ (reference sequence). In nucleotides, the CDR3 is TGTGCCAGCAGCTTAAGCACGGGTATGAACACTGAAGCTTTCTTT. Translating it yields CASSLSTGMNTEAFF.

This chain joins TRBV10-3 and TRBJ2-7; D is ambiguous. Germline V gene data show CDR1 as ENHRY and CDR2 as SYGVKD. CDR3 length: 14 residues. Trimming took off 6 bases at V and 2 bases at J, with 14 bases between the two ends. The CDR3 nucleotides are TGTGCCATCAGGCAATCGGACCGAGCCTACGAGCAGTACTTC. Translated, it gives CAIRQSDRAYEQYF.

This clone has more than one count but fewer than ten. The chain uses TRBV5-1 and TRBJ1-2; D call uncertain. V was trimmed by 0 bases and J by 7 bases, leaving 16 bases between them. CDR1 and CDR2 (germline): SGHRS, YFSETQ. The length of the CDR3 is 15 residues. CDR3 nucleotides: TGCGCCAGCAGCTTGGCTGTGCGCGGGGATGGTGGCTACACCTTC. As protein: CASSLAVRGDGGYTF.

J is TRBJ1-5 and V is TRBV10-2; D is possibly TRBD1 (6 bases). CDR1 and CDR2 (germline): WSHSY, SAAADI. V lost 2 bases, J lost 1 base, and 9 bases lay in between. This CDR3 spans 15 amino acids. The CDR3 spells CASSEGTLSNQPQHF. The CDR3 DNA follows: TGCGCCAGCAGTGAGGGGACACTGAGCAATCAGCCCCAGCATTTT.

The V and J genes are TRBV7-9 and TRBJ2-7; 9 bases map to TRBD1. Germline CDR1 reads SEHNR; CDR2 reads FQNEAQ (reference sequence). This CDR3 is 15 amino acids long. With 4 bases clipped from V and 1 base from J, the junction kept 5 bases outside the gene matches. This CDR3 reads CASSYKQGASYEQYF. The CDR3 nucleotides read TGTGCCAGCAGCTATAAACAGGGGGCGTCCTACGAGCAGTACTTC.

This chain uses TRBV27 with TRBJ1-6, with D hard to call. The V gene's germline CDR1 is MNHEY and CDR2 SMNVEV (reference sequence). CDR3 length equals 14 residues. Trimming pared 0 bases from V and 15 bases from J, leaving 15 bases between. The CDR3 nucleotides are TGTGCCAGCAGTTTATCGTCTCCGGTTGTGGGCCTCCACTTT. It codes for CASSLSSPVVGLHF.

V is TRBV14 and J is TRBJ2-5, with a tentative D call TRBD1 (5 bases). This CDR3 comprises 16 residues. The V end lost 1 base, the J end lost 2 bases, and 14 bases lay between the germline ends. The germline gives CDR1 SGHDN, CDR2 FVKESK. CDR3 residues: CASSQVWAGQQETQYF. The DNA of the CDR3 is TGTGCCAGCAGCCAAGTTTGGGCAGGGCAACAAGAGACCCAGTACTTC.